Shown below are 4 T cell receptor beta chains from a single sample sequenced in a study of human T cells and chemical hapten exposure. MiXCR was run by TCRdb on the RACE reads, yielding one entry per CDR3 protein. The repertoire holds tens of thousands of distinct CDR3 sequences, with about 11% as singletons. Time point in this sample: patch test 1, 2 weeks after DPC sensitization. Treatment in this sample: therapeutic diphenylcyclopropenone sensitization with weekly scalp DPC. Specimen: whole blood, collected in connection with sensitization to the hapten diphenylcyclopropenone (DPC). Receptors originate from a woman aged 45-60 years with alopecia areata. Some clones in this sample may be carry-over from other donors' samples.

This clonotype was found a few times. V and J are TRBV28 and TRBJ1-5; D ambiguous. This CDR3 has 14 amino acids. Germline V gene lookup returns CDR1 MDHEN and CDR2 SYDVKM. V was pared by 3 bases and J by 1 base, with 7 bases between. Here the CDR3 reads CASSFRQSNQPQHF. CDR3 sequence (DNA): TGTGCCAGCAGTTTCAGGCAGAGCAATCAGCCCCAGCATTTT.

The J gene is TRBJ1-2, the V gene TRBV7-9, with D unclear. Germline CDR1 SEHNR, CDR2 FQNEAQ (reference sequence). The length of the CDR3 is 14 residues. V was trimmed by 3 bases and J by 0 bases, leaving 8 bases between them. Here the CDR3 reads CASSLEVANYGYTF. CDR3 DNA: TGTGCCAGCAGCTTGGAGGTTGCTAACTATGGCTACACCTTC.

This clonotype was counted many times. The genes are TRBV7-9 and TRBJ1-1, with 7 nucleotides matching TRBD1. V was pared by 4 bases and J by 2 bases, with 16 bases of the junction left unmatched. The CDR3 is 18 residues long. CDR1 SEHNR and CDR2 FQNEAQ come from the germline V gene (reference sequence). CDR3 bases: TGTGCCAGCAGCTGCGACCCCACGTGCAGGGGGGGAAACACTGAAGCTTTCTTT. Its protein is CASSCDPTCRGGNTEAFF.

Many counts were recorded for this clonotype. This chain connects TRBV7-6 to TRBJ2-7, with a weak D call TRBD2 (5 bases). Germline V gives CDR1 SGHVS, CDR2 FNYEAQ. CDR3 length equals 15 residues. The V end lost 5 bases, the J end lost 2 bases, and 16 bases lay between the germline ends. CDR3 bases: TGTGCCAGCAGCCCTGACGGCTCCGGGACCTACGAGCAGTACTTC. It yields the protein CASSPDGSGTYEQYF.